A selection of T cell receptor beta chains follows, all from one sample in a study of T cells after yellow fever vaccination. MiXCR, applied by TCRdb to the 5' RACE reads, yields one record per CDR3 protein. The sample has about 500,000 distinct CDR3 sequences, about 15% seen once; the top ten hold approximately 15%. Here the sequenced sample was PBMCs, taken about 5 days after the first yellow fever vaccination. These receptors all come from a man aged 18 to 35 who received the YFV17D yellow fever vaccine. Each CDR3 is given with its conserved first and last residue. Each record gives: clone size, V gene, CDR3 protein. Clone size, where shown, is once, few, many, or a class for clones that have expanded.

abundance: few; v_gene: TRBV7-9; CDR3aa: CASSHRTANTGELFF
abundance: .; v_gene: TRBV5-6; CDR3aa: CASSLDRARVLIGTGELFF
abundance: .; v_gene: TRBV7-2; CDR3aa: CASSWGGGQPQHF
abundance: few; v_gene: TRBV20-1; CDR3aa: CSAREPVTSGIWNTQYF
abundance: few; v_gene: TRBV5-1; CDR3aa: CASSRGAATNEKLFF
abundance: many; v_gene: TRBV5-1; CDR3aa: CASSLVPRGGNEQFF
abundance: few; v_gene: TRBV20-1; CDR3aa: CSAFAASSGANVLTF
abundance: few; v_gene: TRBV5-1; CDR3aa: CASSFFRPLNTEAFF
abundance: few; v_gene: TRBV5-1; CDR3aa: CASSLPGGHEQFF
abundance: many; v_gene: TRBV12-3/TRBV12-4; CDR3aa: CASSDQGWTQYF
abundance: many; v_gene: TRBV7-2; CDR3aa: CASSIVPLVDEQFF
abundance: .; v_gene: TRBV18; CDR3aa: CASSPTPAPTEQYF
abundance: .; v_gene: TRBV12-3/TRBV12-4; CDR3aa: CASSSNRGYEQFF
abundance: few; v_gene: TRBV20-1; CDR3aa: CSARDPRGLVGYTF
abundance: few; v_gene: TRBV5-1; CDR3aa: CASSWRPATGDLNTEAFF
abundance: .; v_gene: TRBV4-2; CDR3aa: CASSDGWDPANVLTF
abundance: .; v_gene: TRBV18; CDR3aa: CASSPLTSPNNEQFF